A selection of T cell receptor beta chains follows, all from one sample in a study of blood T cell repertoires in COVID-19. The method was immunoSEQ multiplex PCR; TCRdb's version includes in-frame clones alone and lacks a portion of them. The profile shows about 66,000 clones, around 92% of them singletons. Sequences were obtained from peripheral blood. Source of these receptors: a man aged 60 to 69 with acute or convalescent COVID-19. CDR3s leave out the opening cysteine and the closing phenylalanine or tryptophan. A D gene is named only where the DNA matches it firmly.

TRBV5-8	NA	TRBJ2-2	ASSSGYMAGELF
TRBV6-4	TRBD2	TRBJ2-7	ASSDAGGPYEQY
TRBV5-6	NA	TRBJ1-6	ASSFQRGASPLH
TRBV12-5	NA	TRBJ1-2	ASGKQGTGGYT
TRBV7-9	NA	TRBJ1-2	ASSLARAAEANYGYT
TRBV6-5	TRBD1	TRBJ2-2	ASSLSGGVKTGELF
TRBV19	NA	TRBJ2-4	ASSIRRENIQY
TRBV27	TRBD1	TRBJ1-1	ASSPRDRTMNTEAF
TRBV19	TRBD1	TRBJ1-2	ASSPGGTGETYGYT
TRBV27	TRBD1	TRBJ2-1	ASSLRDRAVSGQF
TRBV6-5	TRBD1	TRBJ1-5	ASSFAGGNQPQH
TRBV7-5	NA	TRBJ1-1	ARRTLQQPYTEAF
TRBV11-2	TRBD1	TRBJ1-2	ASSLEGTGTIIDGYT
TRBV3-1/TRBV3-2	TRBD2	TRBJ2-6	ASSPGGTGANVLT
TRBV10-1	TRBD1	TRBJ2-3	ASSGPTGQDTQY
TRBV19	NA	TRBJ1-4	ASRGGAEDEKLF
TRBV5-1	NA	TRBJ1-2	ASSLVPFSSYGYT
TRBV2	NA	TRBJ1-5	ASSVYVFIQPQH
TRBV7-9	TRBD1	TRBJ2-5	ASSMTGTGQETQY
TRBV7-8	NA	TRBJ1-1	ASSSTGGLNTEAF
TRBV27	TRBD2	TRBJ2-1	ASSPLLTGTINEQF
TRBV24-1	NA	TRBJ2-2	ATSDLPGPSNTGELF
TRBV7-9	NA	TRBJ2-7	ASSQGLPSYEQY
TRBV15	TRBD1	TRBJ2-5	ATSRAPGQGYETQY
TRBV5-1	NA	TRBJ2-7	ASSRDTGFYEQY
TRBV15	NA	TRBJ1-4	ATSRDVETNEKLF
TRBV11-2	TRBD1	TRBJ2-1	ASSFRDRGYNEQF
TRBV10-1	TRBD2	TRBJ2-7	ASSETRLGGPALYEQY
TRBV11-2	NA	TRBJ2-7	ASSPDSISYEQY
TRBV28	TRBD1	TRBJ1-2	ASNRPGGRTGGYT
TRBV5-1	TRBD1	TRBJ2-1	ASSFTGAGQYNEQF
TRBV29-1	NA	TRBJ1-1	SVDYSAGMRYGPMNTEAF
TRBV7-9	TRBD1	TRBJ2-7	ASSSTGEAKEQY
TRBV10-3	TRBD2	TRBJ2-2	AISVRLAANTGELF
TRBV6-4	TRBD1	TRBJ2-1	ASSEGQGALNEQF
TRBV3-1/TRBV3-2	TRBD1	TRBJ2-1	ASSFTGGKTFPSYNEQF
TRBV6-1	NA	TRBJ1-6	ASSEYIYNSPLH
TRBV5-1	NA	TRBJ2-3	ASSLATQSTDTQY
TRBV10-1	TRBD1	TRBJ1-1	ASRRRQGLDTEAF
TRBV5-1	TRBD2	TRBJ2-7	ASSLDGGASYEQY
TRBV29-1	TRBD1	TRBJ1-1	SARQGTTAEAF
TRBV7-9	NA	TRBJ1-1	ASSPLGRGGSENTEAF